One and the same sample provided the 22 T cell receptor beta chains below, sequenced in a study of Ad26.COV2.S vaccination and SARS-CoV-2 variants. Libraries were prepared by immunoSEQ multiplex PCR; TCRdb keeps only in-frame clonotypes and omits some of them. The data hold 240,000 or so clones, with around nine tenths observed a single time. Documented treatment: some 20 received Ad26.COV2.S at low or high dose, single or two shots; about 5 received placebo; per-sample allocation not given. Sample collection was performed on day 63 after the first vaccine or placebo injection. The source material was peripheral blood, sampled in a trial of Ad26.COV2.S vaccine versus placebo. The receptors were sampled from a person aged 18-65 years who received the Ad26.COV2.S COVID-19 vaccine or a placebo.

The chain uses TRBV7-2 and TRBJ2-7; 11 nucleotides agree with TRBD1. V shed 3 bases and J 6 bases; nucleotides not matched to a gene: 7. Germline-derived CDR1 and CDR2 are SGHTA and FQGNSA. The CDR3 loop spans 15 amino acids. The CDR3 reads CASSFTGTGGIEQYF. The DNA for the CDR3 is TGTGCCAGCAGCTTTACCGGGACAGGGGGAATCGAGCAGTACTTC.

This clone was counted a single time. The gene calls are TRBV10-3 and TRBJ2-3, with D perhaps matching TRBD1 (6 bases). Trimming removed 10 bases from V and 10 bases from J, with 18 bases in between. Germline V CDR1 and CDR2: ENHRY, SYGVKD. The CDR3 runs 12 residues. The CDR3 protein is CATRDTKPSQYF. The CDR3 region has the DNA TGTGCCACCCGGGACACCAAACCTTCGCAGTATTTT.

The CDR3 here is CASSYSGMNTEAFF. The CDR3 DNA is TGTGCCAGCAGTTACTCGGGGATGAACACTGAAGCTTTCTTT. This chain links TRBV6-5 with TRBJ1-1, with D unresolved. Deletions cut 0 bases from V and 0 bases from J, with 5 bases between. This CDR3 has 14 residues. Germline V gene sequence: CDR1 MNHEY, CDR2 SVGAGI.

V usage is TRBV28 and J usage is TRBJ2-7, with 13 bases lining up with TRBD2. CDR1 and CDR2 (germline): MDHEN, SYDVKM. Trimming removed 6 bases from V and 3 bases from J; junction bases left unmatched: 2. The CDR3 runs 14 residues. The CDR3 region is CASRGLAGDYEQYF. DNA of the CDR3: TGTGCCAGCAGAGGACTAGCGGGGGACTACGAGCAGTACTTC. The full variable domain, with the rest looked up from reference TRBV28 and TRBJ2-7, is DVKVTQSSRYLVKRTGEKVFLECVQDMDHENMFWYRQDPGLGLRLIYFSYDVKMKEKGDIPEGYSVSREKKERFSLILESASTNQTSMYLCASRGLAGDYEQYFGPGTRLTVT.

The V gene is TRBV5-1, the J gene TRBJ1-6; maybe TRBD1 (5 bases). The length of the CDR3 is 14 residues. V lost 2 bases and J lost 6, with 9 bases in between. In germline, CDR1 is SGHRS, CDR2 YFSETQ. The CDR3 region is CASSLGQVNSPLHF. Written as DNA, the CDR3 is TGCGCCAGCAGCTTAGGACAAGTTAATTCACCCCTCCACTTT.

The chain combines TRBV5-8 with TRBJ1-5; no reliable D call. Deletions cut 9 bases from V and 0 bases from J, with 22 bases between. The germline gives CDR1 SGHTS, CDR2 YDEGEE. CDR3 length: 17 amino acids. CDR3 bases: TGTGCCATTCCCCCTCCCCCCCTCTTATATAGCAATCAGCCCCAGCATTTT. It codes for CAIPPPPLLYSNQPQHF.

The CDR3 is CASSLGGGQETYEQYF. The CDR3, as DNA: TGTGCCAGCAGTTTAGGTGGAGGACAGGAGACCTACGAGCAGTACTTC. The rearrangement links TRBV28 to TRBJ2-7, with 7 bases aligning to TRBD1. Trimming removed 2 bases from V and 2 bases from J; junction bases left unmatched: 9. CDR1 and CDR2 from the germline V gene are MDHEN and SYDVKM. The CDR3 is 16 residues long.

V is TRBV15 and J is TRBJ2-7; 10 bases are a match to TRBD1. This CDR3 is built from 16 residues. Per germline, CDR1 LNHNV and CDR2 YYDKDF (reference sequence). The J segment lost 5 bases and the V segment lost 2 bases, leaving 9 bases of the junction unmatched. The CDR3 protein is CATSRRPGQGRNEQYF. In DNA form, the CDR3 reads TGTGCCACCAGCAGACGACCGGGACAGGGGCGGAACGAGCAGTACTTC.

This chain links TRBV5-4 with TRBJ2-7, with a tentative D call TRBD1 (6 bases). In germline, CDR1 is SGHNT, CDR2 YYREEE (reference sequence). Trimming shortened V by 0 bases and J by 0 bases, and 10 bases separated the two germline ends. The CDR3 totals 15 residues. DNA for the CDR3: TGTGCCAGCAGCTTGGAGGGGGTTAGCTCCTACGAGCAGTACTTC. It specifies CASSLEGVSSYEQYF.

DNA for the CDR3: TGTGCCAGCAGCAGTCGAACAGGGGGTCGGCCACTCCTGAGCTCCTACAATGAGCAGTTCTTC. Translation gives CASSSRTGGRPLLSSYNEQFF. This chain connects TRBV21-1 to TRBJ2-1; the table's D gene call, TRBD1, was not cross checked with the DNA. TRBV21-1 is assigned pseudogene status. The CDR3 contains 21 residues.

V usage is TRBV28 and J usage is TRBJ1-2, with D uncertain. Trimming removed 8 bases at V and 4 bases at J, with 14 bases between. The CDR3 length is 13 residues. Looked up from germline, CDR1 is MDHEN and CDR2 is SYDVKM. The CDR3 protein is CASFNIIGYGYTF. DNA of the CDR3: TGTGCCAGCTTCAATATAATAGGCTATGGCTACACCTTC.

The chain is built from TRBV7-9 and TRBJ1-1, with a weak D call TRBD1 (6 bases). The germline gives CDR1 SEHNR, CDR2 FQNEAQ (reference sequence). The length of the CDR3 is 17 residues. The ends were cut back, 2 bases at V and 1 base at J, with 17 bases in the middle. The CDR3 reads CASSLNVSGATNTEAFF. CDR3 DNA: TGTGCCAGCAGCTTAAATGTGTCAGGGGCCACGAACACTGAAGCTTTCTTT.

V is TRBV13 and J is TRBJ1-6; TRBD1 matches at 9 bases. Germline V lookup: CDR1 PRHDT, CDR2 FYEKMQ (reference sequence). Trimming took 6 bases from V and 6 from J; bases not matched to a gene: 6. This CDR3 is 15 amino acids long. The CDR3: CASRGTGIVNSPLHF. The DNA for the CDR3 is TGTGCCAGCAGGGGGACAGGGATCGTTAATTCACCCCTCCACTTT.

V gene TRBV29-1 combines with J gene TRBJ2-1, with D hard to call. CDR1 is SQVTM, CDR2 ANQGSEA, per germline. V dropped 3 bases and J dropped 9 bases, with 6 bases sitting between them. The CDR3 loop spans 10 amino acids. DNA for the CDR3: TGCAGCGTTGACAGTGTTGAGCAGTTCTTC. This encodes CSVDSVEQFF.

The CDR3 DNA sequence: TGTGCCAGCAGCTGGCCAGGGACAGGGTCCACTGAAGCTTTCTTT. Its protein product is CASSWPGTGSTEAFF. The chain employs TRBV7-9 and TRBJ1-1, with TRBD1 identical over 9 bases. Germline V gene sequence: CDR1 SEHNR, CDR2 FQNEAQ (reference sequence). V was pared by 4 bases and J by 4 bases, with 7 bases of the junction left unmatched. The CDR3 spans 15 residues.

This chain uses TRBV6-6 with TRBJ2-2, with a weak D call TRBD2 (7 bases). Germline lookup yields CDR1 MNHNY and CDR2 SVGAGI (reference sequence). Trimming shortened V by 4 bases and J by 4 bases, and 16 bases separated the two germline ends. This CDR3 contains 16 residues. The CDR3 nucleotides are TGTGCCAGCAGTTTCCCCCGGGGGGCGAGCACCGGGGAGCTGTTTTTT. Its translation is CASSFPRGASTGELFF.

V gene TRBV7-2 combines with J gene TRBJ2-1; D possibly uses TRBD1 or TRBD2 (5 bases each). CDR3 size: 15 residues. CDR1 SGHTA and CDR2 FQGNSA come from the germline V gene. The ends were cut back, 3 bases at V and 4 bases at J, with 13 bases in the middle. CDR3 coding DNA: TGTGCCAGCAGCTTTTCCGGGACCCTGTACAATGAGCAGTTCTTC. Translation gives CASSFSGTLYNEQFF. Filled out from reference TRBV7-2 and TRBJ2-1, the complete variable domain reads GAGVSQSPSNKVTEKGKDVELRCDPISGHTALYWYRQSLGQGLEFLIYFQGNSAPDKSGLPSDRFSAERTGGSVSTLTIQRTQQEDSAVYLCASSFSGTLYNEQFFGPGTRLTVL.

This clone was counted at least ten times. This chain links TRBV19 with TRBJ1-2; D possibly corresponds to TRBD1 (5 bases). V lost 1 base, J lost 6 bases, and 12 bases lay in between. The CDR3 has 14 residues. The germline CDR1 and CDR2 sequences are LNHDA and SQIVND (reference sequence). The CDR3 sequence is CASSIVQEGNGYTF. Here the CDR3 DNA reads TGTGCCAGTAGTATAGTACAGGAAGGGAATGGCTACACCTTC.

The chain is built from TRBV7-9 and TRBJ1-1, with D possibly TRBD1 on 5 matching bases. This CDR3 has 17 amino acids. CDR1 is SEHNR, CDR2 FQNEAQ, per germline (reference sequence). V lost 3 bases and J lost 3, with 20 bases in between. CDR3 residues: CASSFSSFRVNYTEAFF. Here the CDR3 DNA reads TGTGCCAGCAGCTTCTCATCCTTCAGGGTCAACTACACTGAAGCTTTCTTT.

The chain combines TRBV6-2 or TRBV6-3 with TRBJ2-5, with 10 bases aligning to TRBD1. CDR1 is MNHEY and CDR2 is SVGEGT in the germline V gene. This CDR3 contains 14 residues. V gave up 4 bases and J gave up 3 bases; unmatched junction bases: 2. CDR3 sequence (DNA): TGTGCCAGCAGTTGGGGGACAGGGGAAGAGACCCAGTACTTC. Translated, it gives CASSWGTGEETQYF.

This chain uses TRBV7-2 with TRBJ2-4; possibly TRBD1 or TRBD2 for D (5 bases each). Germline values: CDR1 SGHTA, CDR2 FQGNSA. V was clipped by 5 bases and J by 1 base, with 15 bases between them. The CDR3 is made up of 16 amino acids. The CDR3 DNA reads as TGTGCCAGCAGCCAGAGGGGTTCTCTCGCCAAAAACATTCAGTACTTC. Translation: CASSQRGSLAKNIQYF.

The genes are TRBV7-6 and TRBJ2-3; 7 nucleotides agree with TRBD1. The V gene end was trimmed by 5 bases and the J gene end by 0 bases; junction bases not matched to a gene: 11. CDR3 length equals 17 residues. Germline loops: CDR1 SGHVS, CDR2 FNYEAQ. The CDR3 coding sequence is TGTGCCAGCAGCCCTTCAGGCTCAGGGGGTAGCACAGATACGCAGTATTTT. Its translation is CASSPSGSGGSTDTQYF.